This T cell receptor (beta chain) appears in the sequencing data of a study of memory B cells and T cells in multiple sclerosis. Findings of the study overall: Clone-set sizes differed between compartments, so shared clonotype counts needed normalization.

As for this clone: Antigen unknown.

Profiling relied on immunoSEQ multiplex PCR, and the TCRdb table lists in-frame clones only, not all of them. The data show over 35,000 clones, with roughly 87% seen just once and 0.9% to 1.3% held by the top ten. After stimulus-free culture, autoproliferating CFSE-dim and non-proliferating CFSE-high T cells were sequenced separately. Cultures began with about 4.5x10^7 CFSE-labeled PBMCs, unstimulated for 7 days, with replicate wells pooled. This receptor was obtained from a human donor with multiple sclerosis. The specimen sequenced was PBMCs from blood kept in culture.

The CDR3 DNA reads TGCGCCAGCAGTGAGTCTTGGGGGCCGGACCCCTACGAGCAGTACTTC. Encoded protein: CASSESWGPDPYEQYF. The J gene is TRBJ2-5, the V gene TRBV10-2; tentatively, D is TRBD1 (6 bases). The end of the DNA fits TRBJ2-7 better, so the J call may be wrong. The CDR3 sequence is 16 residues long. CDR1 and CDR2 (germline): WSHSY, SAAADI.